This is a list of T cell receptor beta chains from one sample in a study of technical replicates of blood from several donors. Only in-frame clones appear in the TCRdb table, and some are missing; sequencing was by immunoSEQ multiplex PCR. The sample lists tens of thousands of clones, 95% to 98% occurring once. Sequenced material: T cells isolated from PBMCs. These receptors were collected from a human donor in good health. CDR3s include the opening cysteine and the closing phenylalanine or tryptophan. A D gene is named only where the DNA matches it firmly. The listing skips clone size in some rows; elsewhere it reads once, few, many or a size class.

v_gene	abundance	len	j_gene	d_gene	CDR3aa	CDR3nt
TRBV5-1	-	16	TRBJ2-7	TRBD1	CASSLATLGGRSEQYF	TGCGCCAGCAGCTTGGCCACACTAGGGGGCCGTTCCGAGCAGTACTTC
TRBV5-1	-	14	TRBJ1-2	TRBD1	CASTMGQGNYGYTF	TGCGCCAGCACCATGGGACAGGGAAACTATGGCTACACCTTC
TRBV4-1	-	16	TRBJ2-1	-	CASSQFSRDNYNEQFF	TGCGCCAGCAGCCAGTTCTCCAGGGATAACTACAATGAGCAGTTCTTC
TRBV4-2	-	16	TRBJ1-1	-	CASSPGMFVSNTEAFF	TGTGCCAGCAGCCCAGGCATGTTTGTATCAAACACTGAAGCTTTCTTT
TRBV12-5	-	16	TRBJ2-7	-	CASGSIERPTTHEQYF	TGTGCTAGTGGCTCGATCGAGCGGCCCACAACTCACGAGCAGTACTTC
TRBV7-9	once	18	TRBJ2-7	TRBD1	CASSPRTGLQVSLCEQYF	TGTGCCAGCAGCCCCCGGACAGGGTTACAAGTTTCGCTGTGCGAGCAGTACTTC
TRBV6-1	-	16	TRBJ1-5	TRBD1	CASSGLDRSSNQPQHF	TGTGCCAGCAGTGGTCTGGACAGGTCTAGCAATCAGCCCCAGCATTTT
TRBV5-1	-	14	TRBJ2-3	-	CASSLEFSTDTQYF	TGCGCCAGCAGCTTAGAGTTTAGCACAGATACGCAGTATTTT
TRBV20-1	-	11	TRBJ2-1	-	CSAATGREQFF	TGCAGTGCAGCGACAGGCCGAGAGCAGTTCTTC
TRBV28	-	14	TRBJ2-5	-	CASRTVLSQETQYF	TGTGCCAGCAGAACGGTGCTTTCCCAAGAGACCCAGTACTTC
TRBV30	-	13	TRBJ1-6	-	CAWSVRKGAPLHF	TGTGCCTGGAGTGTACGTAAGGGGGCACCCCTCCACTTT
TRBV5-1	-	16	TRBJ1-6	-	CASSRTVGQKNSPLHF	TGCGCCAGCAGCCGAACCGTTGGACAGAAAAATTCACCCCTCCACTTT
TRBV7-9	-	13	TRBJ1-5	-	CASSLYPNQPQHF	TGTGCCAGCAGCCTATACCCTAATCAGCCCCAGCATTTT
TRBV6-4	-	13	TRBJ2-5	-	CASSELAFGTQYF	TGTGCCAGCAGTGAATTGGCTTTTGGGACCCAGTACTTC
TRBV6-5	-	14	TRBJ2-5	-	CASSIRQLQETQYF	TGTGCCAGCAGTATCCGACAACTCCAAGAGACCCAGTACTTC
TRBV9	-	14	TRBJ1-4	-	CASSPGGTNEKLFF	TGTGCCAGCAGCCCCGGGGGAACTAATGAAAAACTGTTTTTT
TRBV28	-	13	TRBJ2-7	-	CASSLHNSYEQYF	TGTGCCAGCAGTTTACACAACTCCTACGAGCAGTACTTC
TRBV15	few	16	TRBJ1-1	-	CATSRDRDIMNTEAFF	TGTGCCACCAGCAGAGATAGGGACATTATGAACACTGAAGCTTTCTTT
TRBV7-8	-	15	TRBJ1-2	TRBD1	CASSLTAGQEYGYTF	TGTGCCAGCAGCCTCACGGCGGGACAGGAATATGGCTACACCTTC
TRBV29-1	-	13	TRBJ2-7	TRBD2	CSVELAGPYEQYF	TGCAGCGTTGAACTAGCGGGGCCCTACGAGCAGTACTTC
TRBV27	-	13	TRBJ2-7	TRBD1	CASSLGTAYEQYF	TGTGCCAGCAGTTTAGGGACAGCCTACGAGCAGTACTTC
TRBV18	-	18	TRBJ2-2	TRBD1	CASSSYTSGTGGTGELFF	TGTGCCAGCTCATCATACACTTCCGGGACAGGGGGCACCGGGGAGCTGTTTTTT
TRBV19	-	16	TRBJ2-3	-	CASSGSDTKSTDTQYF	TGTGCCAGTAGCGGGTCGGACACCAAAAGCACAGATACTCAGTATTTT
TRBV2	-	13	TRBJ1-2	TRBD1	CASSDDRVYGYTF	TGTGCCAGCAGTGACGACAGGGTATATGGCTACACCTTC
TRBV6-5	-	14	TRBJ2-7	-	CASNPATLAYEQYF	TGTGCCAGCAACCCAGCGACCCTCGCCTACGAGCAGTACTTC
TRBV28	-	14	TRBJ1-2	TRBD1	CASKSGGSNYGYTF	TGTGCCAGCAAGTCAGGGGGTTCTAACTATGGCTACACCTTC
TRBV30	-	13	TRBJ1-6	-	CASRTFNNSPLHF	TGTGCCTCGAGGACATTTAATAATTCACCCCTCCACTTT
TRBV5-1	-	16	TRBJ2-1	-	CASSGRSTRAYNEQFF	TGCGCCAGCAGCGGCCGTTCCACTAGGGCCTACAATGAGCAGTTCTTC
TRBV10-1	-	14	TRBJ1-5	-	CASSESRTSQPQHF	TGCGCCAGCAGTGAGTCTAGGACATCCCAGCCCCAGCATTTT
TRBV4-1	-	14	TRBJ1-2	-	CASSQEGLDYGYTF	TGCGCCAGCAGCCAAGAGGGGCTAGACTATGGCTACACCTTC
TRBV7-9	-	13	TRBJ2-7	-	CASSPPVRYEQYF	TGTGCCAGCAGCCCTCCTGTGAGGTACGAGCAGTACTTC
TRBV6-5	-	13	TRBJ1-2	-	CASSYSGLGGYTF	TGTGCCAGCAGTTACTCCGGTCTGGGCGGCTACACCTTC
TRBV7-9	-	15	TRBJ1-2	-	CASSFTPGSNYGYTF	TGTGCCAGCAGCTTTACCCCAGGGTCGAACTATGGCTACACCTTC
TRBV10-3	once	22	TRBJ2-1	TRBD2	CAISGASGSLTITRSSYNEQFF	TGTGCCATCAGTGGAGCTAGCGGGAGCCTAACCATAACACGGAGCTCCTACAATGAGCAGTTCTTC
TRBV28	-	16	TRBJ2-4	TRBD1	CASSPSSRQGGDIQYF	TGTGCCAGCAGTCCGTCCTCCCGACAGGGTGGAGACATTCAGTACTTC
TRBV5-1	-	16	TRBJ1-3	-	CASRDAQGWYGNTIYF	TGCGCCAGCAGGGACGCTCAGGGGTGGTACGGAAACACCATATATTTT
TRBV7-6	-	13	TRBJ1-4	-	CASSLQLGEKLFF	TGTGCCAGCAGCTTACAGCTGGGCGAAAAACTGTTTTTT
TRBV28	-	13	TRBJ2-7	-	CASRLTGWNEQYF	TGTGCCAGCAGACTTACAGGGTGGAACGAGCAGTACTTC
TRBV9	-	13	TRBJ2-3	-	CASSVAQSDTQYF	TGTGCCAGCAGCGTAGCCCAGTCAGATACGCAGTATTTT
TRBV7-3	-	14	TRBJ1-1	-	CASSARGLSTEAFF	TGTGCCAGCAGCGCTCGGGGGTTGAGTACTGAAGCTTTCTTT
TRBV9	-	14	TRBJ2-2	-	CASSVYQVSGELFF	TGTGCCAGCAGCGTATACCAGGTTAGCGGGGAGCTGTTTTTT
TRBV28	-	15	TRBJ1-1	-	CASSLLGIQGTEAFF	TGTGCCAGCAGTTTATTGGGCATTCAGGGGACTGAAGCTTTCTTT
TRBV6-1	once	14	TRBJ2-2	-	CASSLQVNTGELFF	TGTGCCAGCAGTCTTCAGGTGAACACCGGGGAGCTGTTTTTT
TRBV4-1	-	15	TRBJ1-2	-	CASSQDGRGGYGYTF	TGCGCCAGCAGCCAAGACGGGCGGGGGGGTTATGGCTACACCTTC
TRBV5-6	-	15	TRBJ2-3	TRBD2	CASSLKRGPTDTQYF	TGTGCCAGCAGCCTGAAGCGGGGGCCCACAGATACGCAGTATTTT
TRBV27	-	15	TRBJ1-6	TRBD1	CARAQGSSYNSPLHF	TGTGCCAGGGCACAGGGGAGCTCCTATAATTCACCCCTCCACTTT
TRBV2	-	14	TRBJ2-5	-	CASSGYGGQETQYF	TGTGCCAGCAGTGGGTACGGGGGCCAAGAGACCCAGTACTTC
TRBV7-9	-	17	TRBJ2-1	TRBD2	CASRFRLAGGSGNEQFF	TGTGCCAGCAGATTCCGGTTAGCGGGAGGTTCGGGCAATGAGCAGTTCTTC
TRBV5-4	-	13	TRBJ2-1	TRBD2	CASSGGVWNEQFF	TGTGCCAGCAGCGGGGGGGTATGGAATGAGCAGTTCTTC
TRBV15	-	15	TRBJ2-3	TRBD2	CATSIHSGSTDTQYF	TGTGCCACCAGCATACATAGCGGGAGCACAGATACGCAGTATTTT
TRBV11-2	-	13	TRBJ1-6	-	CASTREGNSPLHF	TGTGCCAGCACCAGGGAGGGAAATTCACCCCTCCACTTT
TRBV29-1	-	14	TRBJ2-1	-	CSVPPFDMPNEQFF	TGCAGCGTTCCTCCCTTCGACATGCCCAATGAGCAGTTCTTC
TRBV2	-	13	TRBJ1-1	TRBD1	CASSLDRGHEAFF	TGTGCCAGCAGTTTGGACAGGGGGCATGAAGCTTTCTTT
TRBV2	-	12	TRBJ2-5	TRBD1	CASTGTGETQYF	TGTGCCAGCACCGGGACAGGGGAGACCCAGTACTTC
TRBV7-9	-	13	TRBJ1-2	-	CASSLDRQGGYTF	TGTGCCAGCAGCTTAGATCGCCAGGGAGGCTACACCTTC
TRBV2	-	17	TRBJ2-3	TRBD2	CASSLGLADGRSDTQYF	TGTGCCAGCAGTCTAGGACTAGCGGACGGCCGTTCAGATACGCAGTATTTT